This T cell receptor (beta chain) appears in the sequencing data of a study of blood T cell repertoires in COVID-19. This table comes from immunoSEQ multiplex PCR, and its TCRdb copy is limited to in-frame clones, with some not included. The sample shows around 130,000 clones, roughly 77% of them seen only once. The sample taken for sequencing was peripheral blood. The receptor was derived from a man aged 55 to 70 with active or convalescent COVID-19.

The CDR3 bases are TGTGCCAGTATGCCTATAGAGGCCAGGGGGAGTGGTGGTGAAGCTTTCTTT. Protein: CASMPIEARGSGGEAFF. This chain uses TRBV19 with TRBJ1-1; TRBD1 matches 7 bases. CDR3 length: 17 amino acids. V was clipped by 7 bases and J by 7 bases; unmatched bases: 21. Germline V CDR1 and CDR2: LNHDA, SQIVND (reference sequence). The full variable domain, in which reference TRBV19 and TRBJ1-1 provide the parts outside the CDR3, is DGGITQSPKYLFRKEGQNVTLSCEQNLNHDAMYWYRQDPGQGLRLIYYSQIVNDFQKGDIAEGYSVSREKKESFPLTVTSAQKNPTAFYLCASMPIEARGSGGEAFFGQGTRLTVV.